This T cell receptor (beta chain) derives from a study of T cell responses to AZD1222 COVID-19 vaccine. Sequencing used immunoSEQ multiplex PCR; TCRdb keeps in-frame clones, though not all of them. This sample has about 150,000 clones, with about nine tenths found just once. This CDR3 comprises 13 residues. Germline V CDR1 and CDR2: MNHNS, SASEGT. Unmatched junction bases numbered 3, after V lost 2 bases and J lost 6 bases. The rearrangement links TRBV6-1 to TRBJ1-2; the match to TRBD1 covers 7 bases. Sample: peripheral blood, taken on day 0 of AZD1222 vaccination. The sequence derives from an adult in good health. The CDR3 nucleotides read TGTGCCAGCAGTGAACGACAGGGCCATGGCTACACCTTC. This codes for CASSERQGHGYTF.